A selection of T cell receptor beta chains follows, all from one sample in a study of blood T cells in healthy people across ages. TCRdb re-analysed the 5' RACE reads in MiXCR, keeping a single row per CDR3 protein. This table has 700,000 or so distinct CDR3 sequences, about 20% appearing once. The sequenced material came from blood. The receptors derive from an older man in good health. CDR3s include the opening cysteine and the closing phenylalanine or tryptophan. Fields, in order: CDR3 length, clone size, V gene, D gene, J gene, CDR3 protein, CDR3 DNA. The D gene is left open where the match is weak. Clone size is shown for a subset of rows, as once, few, many or a class of expanded clone.

12	.	TRBV29-1	.	TRBJ1-3	CSVGPIGNTIYF	TGCAGCGTGGGGCCAATTGGAAACACCATATATTTT
14	few	TRBV6-6	TRBD1	TRBJ1-6	CASSRQGSDSPLHF	TGTGCCAGCAGTCGACAGGGTAGTGATTCACCCCTCCACTTT
15	few	TRBV7-2	TRBD2	TRBJ2-1	CASNQLAGGGNEQFF	TGTGCCAGCAACCAACTAGCGGGGGGTGGTAATGAGCAGTTCTTC
14	many	TRBV5-1	TRBD1	TRBJ1-5	CASSLGQGDQPQHF	TGTGCCAGCAGCCTGGGACAGGGGGATCAGCCCCAGCATTTT
15	.	TRBV25-1	.	TRBJ1-2	CASSELDSINYGYTF	TGTGCCAGCAGTGAACTGGACAGTATTAACTATGGCTACACCTTC
14	.	TRBV10-3	.	TRBJ1-2	CAISPGAGDYGYTF	TGTGCCATCAGCCCTGGGGCGGGGGACTATGGCTACACCTTC
14	few	TRBV25-1	.	TRBJ2-3	CASNARGGPDTQYF	TGTGCCAGCAATGCCAGGGGAGGACCAGATACGCAGTATTTT
15	many	TRBV20-1	TRBD1	TRBJ2-3	CSARLSTGGKDTQYF	TGCAGTGCTAGACTATCGACAGGGGGCAAGGATACGCAGTATTTT
14	few	TRBV7-9	TRBD2	TRBJ2-1	CASSLVASGDEQFF	TGTGCCAGCAGCTTAGTTGCTAGCGGGGATGAGCAGTTCTTC
14	.	TRBV27	.	TRBJ2-1	CASSHSGSDNEQFF	TGTGCCAGCAGTCATTCTGGGTCTGACAATGAGCAGTTCTTC
18	.	TRBV27	.	TRBJ2-6	CASSLRGARIWGANVLTF	TGTGCCAGCAGTTTACGAGGGGCTAGAATCTGGGGGGCCAACGTCCTGACTTTC
15	few	TRBV18	.	TRBJ2-5	CASSPLEGGQETQYF	TGTGCCAGCTCACCACTCGAGGGGGGCCAAGAGACCCAGTACTTC
13	.	TRBV7-9	.	TRBJ1-2	CASSQQGLRGYTF	TGTGCCAGCAGCCAACAGGGCTTGAGGGGCTACACCTTC
14	many	TRBV5-1	.	TRBJ1-5	CASKLEGGNQPQHF	TGCGCCAGCAAGTTGGAAGGGGGCAATCAGCCCCAGCATTTT
13	few	TRBV20-1	TRBD2	TRBJ2-5	CSAREGLKETQYF	TGCAGTGCTAGAGAGGGACTAAAAGAGACCCAGTACTTC
14	few	TRBV29-1	.	TRBJ1-3	CSVERLNSGNTIYF	TGCAGCGTTGAAAGGCTGAACTCTGGAAACACCATATATTTT
14	few	TRBV12-3/TRBV12-4	.	TRBJ2-7	CASSLDLRWGEQYF	TGTGCCAGCAGTTTGGACTTAAGATGGGGCGAGCAGTACTTC
16	.	TRBV5-1	.	TRBJ1-1	CASSPSQGQSNTEAFF	TGCGCCAGCAGCCCAAGCCAAGGACAGTCGAACACTGAAGCTTTCTTT
15	.	TRBV7-2	.	TRBJ2-1	CASKIAVSSYNEQFF	TGTGCCAGCAAGATTGCTGTTAGCTCCTACAATGAGCAGTTCTTC
16	.	TRBV18	TRBD2	TRBJ2-3	CASSATSPSGTDTQYF	TGTGCCAGCTCAGCTACCTCCCCTAGCGGAACAGATACGCAGTATTTT
16	.	TRBV5-1	.	TRBJ1-6	CASSLDTGSTWSPLHF	TGCGCCAGCAGCTTGGATACGGGAAGCACTTGGTCACCCCTCCACTTT
14	.	TRBV20-1	.	TRBJ2-5	CSAGGETGLETQYF	TGCAGTGCTGGAGGGGAGACAGGACTAGAGACCCAGTACTTC
16	.	TRBV6-6	.	TRBJ1-4	CASRDSGLATNEKLFF	TGTGCCAGCAGAGATAGTGGCCTGGCAACTAATGAAAAACTGTTTTTT
18	.	TRBV4-1	.	TRBJ2-6	CASSPWDNANSGANVLTF	TGCGCCAGCAGCCCCTGGGACAACGCGAACTCTGGGGCCAACGTCCTGACTTTC
13	.	TRBV7-9	.	TRBJ2-3	CASSPTVTDTQYF	TGTGCCAGCAGCCCGACAGTCACGGATACGCAGTATTTT
13	many	TRBV12-3/TRBV12-4	TRBD1	TRBJ2-7	CASSPDRVNEQYF	TGTGCCAGCAGTCCGGACAGGGTCAACGAGCAGTACTTC
15	.	TRBV7-9	.	TRBJ1-2	CASSLTQGRGYGYTF	TGTGCCAGCAGCTTAACTCAGGGCCGAGGCTATGGCTACACCTTC
15	.	TRBV28	.	TRBJ1-3	CASSTGQYSGNTIYF	TGTGCCAGCAGCACCGGACAGTACTCTGGAAACACCATATATTTT
16	.	TRBV6-1	.	TRBJ1-6	CASSVGRVAYNSPLHF	TGTGCCAGCAGTGTGGGCAGGGTGGCCTATAATTCACCCCTCCACTTT
14	few	TRBV6-6	.	TRBJ1-4	CASSRGREGEKLFF	TGTGCCAGCAGCCGAGGTCGGGAAGGTGAAAAACTGTTTTTT
13	.	TRBV5-1	.	TRBJ2-7	CASSLVGYYEQYF	TGCGCCAGCAGCTTGGTAGGATACTACGAGCAGTACTTC
14	.	TRBV25-1	.	TRBJ1-4	CASRSPVETEKLFF	TGTGCCAGCAGATCCCCCGTCGAGACTGAAAAACTGTTTTTT
14	.	TRBV6-6	.	TRBJ2-3	CASKDRGGVDMQYF	TGTGCCAGCAAGGACCGAGGCGGGGTGGATATGCAGTATTTT
16	few	TRBV7-8	.	TRBJ2-3	CASSFLGGGGTDTQYF	TGTGCCAGCAGCTTTCTTGGGGGAGGGGGTACAGATACGCAGTATTTT
15	.	TRBV5-1	TRBD1	TRBJ1-4	CAGSPADRTSEKLFF	TGCGCCGGCAGCCCCGCGGACAGGACCTCTGAAAAACTGTTTTTT
14	few	TRBV20-1	TRBD1	TRBJ1-4	CSAPPGQSNEKLFF	TGCAGTGCGCCACCGGGACAGAGTAATGAAAAACTGTTTTTT
14	few	TRBV29-1	.	TRBJ2-3	CGVRRESNTDTQYF	TGCGGCGTCCGTAGGGAGTCCAACACAGATACGCAGTATTTT
12	few	TRBV14	.	TRBJ1-2	CASTLGQQGYTF	TGTGCCAGCACCCTAGGCCAGCAAGGCTACACCTTC
18	.	TRBV28	.	TRBJ1-6	CASSPPGGQREFNSPLHF	TGTGCCAGCAGTCCCCCGGGGGGGCAAAGGGAATTTAATTCACCCCTCCACTTT
17	.	TRBV28	.	TRBJ2-6	CASSLDLRQSGANVLTF	TGTGCCAGCAGTTTAGATCTACGGCAGTCTGGGGCCAACGTCCTGACTTTC
11	.	TRBV7-9	.	TRBJ2-1	CASSPKNEQFF	TGTGCCAGCAGCCCGAAAAATGAGCAGTTCTTC
16	.	TRBV5-1	TRBD2	TRBJ2-7	CASSPQTSGVTYEQYF	TGCGCCAGCAGCCCTCAGACTAGCGGGGTAACCTACGAGCAGTACTTC
15	few	TRBV7-2	.	TRBJ1-1	CASSLVGGQKTEAFF	TGTGCCAGCAGCTTAGTAGGGGGACAAAAGACTGAAGCTTTCTTT
13	.	TRBV20-1	TRBD2	TRBJ2-1	CSAKRGGIKEQFF	TGCAGTGCTAAGCGGGGGGGAATCAAGGAGCAGTTCTTC
15	many	TRBV12-3/TRBV12-4	TRBD2	TRBJ2-1	CASSPPGLAYNEQFF	TGTGCCAGCAGCCCCCCGGGACTAGCCTACAATGAGCAGTTCTTC
16	.	TRBV14	.	TRBJ2-3	CAGSQVGGTRTDTQYF	TGTGCCGGCAGTCAAGTCGGAGGCACCCGGACAGATACGCAGTATTTT
13	many	TRBV12-3/TRBV12-4	.	TRBJ1-1	CASSFREGTEAFF	TGTGCCAGCAGTTTCCGCGAGGGCACTGAAGCTTTCTTT
15	.	TRBV30	TRBD2	TRBJ2-3	CAWSPPSGSPDTQYF	TGTGCCTGGAGTCCACCTAGCGGGAGTCCCGATACGCAGTATTTT
14	.	TRBV30	TRBD1	TRBJ1-1	CAWSKTGMNTEAFF	TGTGCCTGGAGTAAGACAGGGATGAACACTGAAGCTTTCTTT
12	.	TRBV7-9	.	TRBJ1-4	CASSLTSQKLFF	TGTGCCAGCTCCCTCACCTCTCAGAAACTGTTTTTT
15	few	TRBV7-9	.	TRBJ1-2	CASSLGGAGRSGYTF	TGTGCCAGCAGCTTAGGAGGCGCAGGTCGAAGCGGCTACACCTTC
14	.	TRBV10-3	TRBD2	TRBJ2-5	CAISELAARETQYF	TGTGCCATCAGTGAGCTAGCGGCAAGAGAGACCCAGTACTTC
14	few	TRBV7-2	.	TRBJ2-4	CASSFGGNANIQYF	TGTGCCAGCAGCTTCGGCGGGAACGCAAACATTCAGTACTTC